This entry lists 24 T cell receptor beta chains sequenced from one sample in a study of blood T cell repertoires in COVID-19. TCRdb's table, derived via immunoSEQ multiplex PCR, lists solely in-frame clones and lacks some. Of some 58,000 clones in the sample, over 70% were seen once. Sequencing was carried out using peripheral blood. The receptors originated from a human donor in a cohort sampled during active COVID-19.

This clone was seen more than once but under ten times. Germline is not matched at one junction end, which may reflect a read error. The V gene is TRBV7-7, the J gene TRBJ2-3, with TRBD2 matching over 7 bases. This CDR3 comprises 15 residues. The germline V gene has CDR1 SSHAT and CDR2 FNYEAQ (reference sequence). CDR3 DNA: TGTGCTAGCAGCTTAAGGGCTAGCGGCCCAGATACGCAGTATTTT. It is translated as CASSLRASGPDTQYF.

V gene TRBV5-4 combines with J gene TRBJ2-1; TRBD1 matches 7 bases. The CDR3 consists of 16 residues. The J segment lost 9 bases and the V segment lost 0 bases, leaving 12 bases of the junction unmatched. Germline CDR1 is SGHNT and CDR2 is YYREEE (reference sequence). The CDR3 protein is CASSLGTGEDFSEQFF. In nucleotides, the CDR3 is TGTGCCAGCAGCTTGGGGACAGGAGAGGACTTCAGTGAGCAGTTCTTC. Looking up the rest from reference TRBV5-4 and TRBJ2-1 gives the full variable domain: ETGVTQSPTHLIKTRGQQVTLRCSSQSGHNTVSWYQQALGQGPQFIFQYYREEENGRGNFPPRFSGLQFPNYSSELNVNALELDDSALYLCASSLGTGEDFSEQFFGPGTRLTVL.

Only one count was recorded for this clone. The rearrangement links TRBV5-4 to TRBJ2-7, with TRBD1 identical over 7 bases. The J segment lost 2 bases and the V segment lost 4 bases, leaving 9 bases of the junction unmatched. The CDR3 is 15 amino acids. Per germline, CDR1 SGHNT and CDR2 YYREEE (reference sequence). CDR3 nucleotide sequence: TGTGCCAGCAGCATACAGGGGTTTCAGGCCTACGAGCAGTACTTC. Its translation is CASSIQGFQAYEQYF.

The CDR3 nucleotides read TGCAGCGTCAGGACAGGCCGAGAGACCCAGTACTTC. It codes for CSVRTGRETQYF. This chain joins TRBV29-1 and TRBJ2-5; TRBD1 aligns across 7 bases. CDR1 and CDR2 from the germline V gene are SQVTM and ANQGSEA. CDR3 length equals 12 residues. V was clipped by 6 bases and J by 4 bases; unmatched bases: 5.

This clone came up a few times. The chain joins TRBV3-1 (or the pseudogene TRBV3-2) to TRBJ1-6; 8 bases fit TRBD1. The germline V gene encodes CDR1 LGHDT and CDR2 YNNKEL (reference sequence). V gave up 0 bases and J gave up 8 bases; unmatched junction bases: 9. The CDR3 sequence is 17 residues long. Here the CDR3 DNA reads TGTGCCAGCAGCCAAGATAAGACAGGGGTTTCGTATTCACCCCTCCACTTT. It yields the protein CASSQDKTGVSYSPLHF.

The CDR3 DNA is TGTGCCAGTAGTACCACGGGACAGGGTTTTTACTATGGCTACACCTTC. It yields the protein CASSTTGQGFYYGYTF. The genes are TRBV19 and TRBJ1-2; 9 positions match TRBD1. The CDR3 length is 16 residues. V was pared by 4 bases and J by 3 bases, with 9 bases of the junction left unmatched. Germline loops: CDR1 LNHDA, CDR2 SQIVND (reference sequence).

The V call is TRBV7-8, the J call TRBJ2-5, with 10 bases aligning to TRBD2. J was trimmed by 2 bases and V by 5 bases; bases with no gene match: 5. The CDR3 contains 15 residues. CDR1 SGHVS and CDR2 FQNEAQ come from the germline V gene. In DNA, the CDR3 is TGTGCCAGCAGCCCGGGACTAGCGATTCAAGAGACCCAGTACTTC. This translates into CASSPGLAIQETQYF. The entire variable domain, with the rest obtained from reference TRBV7-8 and TRBJ2-5, is as follows: GAGVSQSPRYKVAKRGQDVALRCDPISGHVSLFWYQQALGQGPEFLTYFQNEAQLDKSGLPSDRFFAERPEGSVSTLKIQRTQQEDSAVYLCASSPGLAIQETQYFGPGTRLLVL.

V usage is TRBV28 and J usage is TRBJ2-1; 10 positions match TRBD2. The CDR3 totals 13 residues. The V segment lost 8 bases and the J segment 2 bases; nucleotides outside the gene matches: 0. Germline V CDR1 and CDR2: MDHEN, SYDVKM. The DNA of the CDR3 is TGTGCCAGCGGGACTAGCGCCTACAATGAGCAGTTCTTC. Protein product: CASGTSAYNEQFF.

The chain joins TRBV11-2 to TRBJ2-3, with TRBD1 matching over 7 bases. The junction had 7 bases not matched to a gene; V was cut back by 5 bases and J by 2 bases. CDR1 and CDR2 (germline): SGHAT, FQNNGV. The CDR3 spans 15 residues. The CDR3 protein is CASSVRGQSTDTQYF. The CDR3 region has the DNA TGTGCCAGCAGCGTAAGGGGACAGTCCACAGATACGCAGTATTTT.

For the CDR3, the DNA is TGTGCCAGCAGTGAACGTTACCAGGGGAACACTGAAGCTTTCTTT. It specifies CASSERYQGNTEAFF. The chain is built from TRBV6-1 and TRBJ1-1; a weak D match, TRBD1 (5 bases). This CDR3 region has 15 residues. The V end was cut by 2 bases, the J end by 1 base, with 11 bases between. Germline CDR1 is MNHNS and CDR2 is SASEGT.

In its sample, this clone was seen once. This rearrangement joins TRBV4-1 to TRBJ1-5; D gene ambiguous. This CDR3 comprises 14 residues. V was shortened by 0 bases and J by 7 bases, with 10 bases between the two germline ends. The germline gives CDR1 MGHRA, CDR2 YSYEKL. The CDR3 loop is CASSQDYTGQPQHF. As DNA, the CDR3 is TGCGCCAGCAGCCAAGATTATACGGGGCAGCCCCAGCATTTT.

V is TRBV5-1 and J is TRBJ2-7, with 9 positions matching TRBD1. This CDR3 comprises 15 residues. The germline gives CDR1 SGHRS, CDR2 YFSETQ. J was trimmed by 4 bases and V by 2 bases; bases with no gene match: 7. The CDR3 region has the DNA TGCGCCAGCAGCTTAACAGGGGGCGCGGGGTACGAGCAGTACTTC. Translation gives CASSLTGGAGYEQYF.

This clone was recorded once. Other nucleotide sequences from this sample produce the same CDR3. This rearrangement joins TRBV28 to TRBJ2-7; weak D call: TRBD2 (7 bases). Between the trimmed V and J ends, which lost 8 bases and 2 bases, there was a span of 16 bases. CDR3 size: 14 residues. Germline CDR1 MDHEN, CDR2 SYDVKM. In nucleotides, the CDR3 is TGTGCCAGCTCTCTTGGGAGGGGGGCCTACGAGCAGTACTTC. Protein: CASSLGRGAYEQYF.

This sequence joins TRBV6-9 and TRBJ2-5, with D possibly matching TRBD1 (6 bases). V shed 3 bases and J shed 2 bases, with 10 bases lying between them. This CDR3 has 14 amino acids. Germline V lookup: CDR1 MNHGY, CDR2 SVAAGI. DNA for the CDR3: TGTGCCAGCAGTTACCCCGGACAGCAAGAGACCCAGTACTTC. It translates to CASSYPGQQETQYF.

The rearrangement links TRBV6-5 to TRBJ1-6, with 8 bases identical to TRBD1. The CDR3 is 15 residues long. Per the germline V gene, CDR1 is MNHEY and CDR2 is SVGAGI. Trimming cost V 7 bases and J 10 bases; bases outside gene matches: 12. Here the CDR3 reads CASIAGTGGRSPLHF. CDR3 sequence (DNA): TGTGCCAGCATTGCGGGGACAGGCGGTCGATCACCCCTCCACTTT.

The CDR3 sequence is CASSLLGSYGYTF. In nucleotides, the CDR3 is TGTGCCAGCAGCTTACTAGGCAGCTATGGCTACACCTTC. The chain employs TRBV7-2 and TRBJ1-2; the D is unclear. V was shortened by 2 bases and J by 4 bases, with 8 bases between the two germline ends. The CDR3 runs 13 residues. Germline loops: CDR1 SGHTA, CDR2 FQGNSA. The full variable domain, its missing parts supplied by reference TRBV7-2 and TRBJ1-2, is GAGVSQSPSNKVTEKGKDVELRCDPISGHTALYWYRQSLGQGLEFLIYFQGNSAPDKSGLPSDRFSAERTGGSVSTLTIQRTQQEDSAVYLCASSLLGSYGYTFGSGTRLTVV.

The chain links TRBV12-5 to TRBJ1-5, with a weak D call TRBD1 (5 bases). V lost 0 bases, J lost 6 bases, and 12 bases lay in between. The CDR3 runs 15 residues. Germline CDR1 and CDR2: LGHNT and FRNRAP. The CDR3 loop reads CASGLVQVGGQPQHF. DNA of the CDR3: TGTGCTAGTGGTTTGGTACAGGTGGGTGGTCAGCCCCAGCATTTT.

V is TRBV7-9 and J is TRBJ1-6; the match to TRBD1 covers 9 bases. The CDR3 covers 15 residues. Germline assignment: CDR1 SEHNR and CDR2 FQNEAQ (reference sequence). V shed 2 bases and J 10 bases; nucleotides not matched to a gene: 6. CDR3 DNA: TGTGCCAGCAGCTTACGTGGACAGGGGTTATCACCCCTCCACTTT. The encoded protein is CASSLRGQGLSPLHF.

The gene calls are TRBV5-1 and TRBJ1-1; 9 positions match TRBD1. V shed 0 bases, J shed 2 bases, and the junction held 5 bases outside the gene matches. Germline V CDR1 and CDR2: SGHRS, YFSETQ. The CDR3 is made up of 16 amino acids. The CDR3 here is CASSLGTGVINTEAFF. In DNA, the CDR3 is TGCGCCAGCAGCTTGGGGACAGGGGTCATAAACACTGAAGCTTTCTTT.

The chain has TRBV6-6 and TRBJ2-5; 7 bases line up with TRBD2. Germline V gene data show CDR1 as MNHNY and CDR2 as SVGAGI (reference sequence). V lost 8 bases and J lost 5; bases outside the gene matches: 5. The CDR3 consists of 12 residues. CDR3 bases: TGTGCCAGCCTGAGGGAGGGCGAGACCCAGTACTTC. It encodes CASLREGETQYF.

This chain connects TRBV4-3 to TRBJ1-4, with 10 positions matching TRBD1. This CDR3 is built from 15 residues. V trimming: 5 bases; J trimming: 8 bases; junction bases outside the gene matches: 8. Germline assignment: CDR1 LGHNA and CDR2 YSLEER. CDR3 amino acids: CASSFGTGAREKLFF. The CDR3 DNA follows: TGCGCCAGCAGCTTCGGGACAGGGGCGAGGGAAAAACTGTTTTTT.

J is TRBJ1-3 and V is TRBV7-9; D remains ambiguous. The CDR3 is 12 residues long. Trimming cost V 5 bases and J 3 bases, with 5 bases left between them. Germline V gene data show CDR1 as SEHNR and CDR2 as FQNEAQ (reference sequence). CDR3 nucleotide sequence: TGTGCCAGCAGCCAATTTGGAAACACCATATATTTT. It encodes CASSQFGNTIYF.

This chain connects TRBV5-5 to TRBJ2-5, with 8 positions matching TRBD1. Trimming removed 4 bases from V and 5 bases from J; junction bases left unmatched: 7. The CDR3 loop spans 14 amino acids. The germline CDR1 and CDR2 sequences are SGHKS and YYEKEE (reference sequence). The CDR3 loop reads CASSPRTGWETQYF. CDR3 bases: TGTGCCAGCAGCCCTAGGACAGGGTGGGAGACCCAGTACTTC. The entire variable domain, with the rest obtained from reference TRBV5-5 and TRBJ2-5, is as follows: DAGVTQSPTHLIKTRGQQVTLRCSPISGHKSVSWYQQVLGQGPQFIFQYYEKEERGRGNFPDRFSARQFPNYSSELNVNALLLGDSALYLCASSPRTGWETQYFGPGTRLLVL.

The V call is TRBV7-2, the J call TRBJ1-3; D is unresolved. Germline CDR1 SGHTA, CDR2 FQGNSA. The V end lost 5 bases, the J end lost 0 bases, and 14 bases lay between the germline ends. The CDR3 length is 16 residues. For the CDR3, the DNA is TGTGCCAGCAGCGCTATGCACTCGCGCTCTGGAAACACCATATATTTT. It is translated as CASSAMHSRSGNTIYF.